Given below is one T cell receptor (beta chain) in context. The data belong to a study of blood T cell repertoires in COVID-19. The ends were cut back, 2 bases at V and 0 bases at J, with 20 bases in the middle. This CDR3 has 19 residues. Germline V gene lookup returns CDR1 SGHDN and CDR2 FVKESK. Profiled with immunoSEQ multiplex PCR; TCRdb holds only in-frame clones, not every one. The sample holds hundreds of thousands of clones, around 87% seen once. This sequence was found in a man aged 35-49 years in a cohort exposed to, infected with or recovered from COVID-19 (not recorded which). Input material: PBMCs or T cells enriched from blood (not recorded which). The chain is built from TRBV14 and TRBJ2-4, with a weak D call TRBD1 (6 bases). For the CDR3, the DNA is TGTGCCAGCAGCCAAACCGGGACACCGCTCAAGTTAGCCAAAAACATTCAGTACTTC. It specifies CASSQTGTPLKLAKNIQYF.